The T cell receptor (beta chain) under discussion was sequenced for a study of tumor and adjacent non-tumor tissue in lung cancer. The overall study: Patients were aged roughly 31 to 76, about 10 men and 4 to 6 women, stage I to III. Findings of the study overall: Normal lung showed higher cumulative top 100 clone frequency than tumor.

The library came from three nested PCR rounds adapted from ARM-PCR protocols. TCRdb re-called the multiplex PCR reads through MiXCR, storing one row per CDR3 protein. Of roughly 66,000 distinct CDR3 sequences listed, around four fifths are singletons. A word on this clonotype: Its antigen is not known.

RNA was extracted from bulk tissue without any cell sorting. The germline CDR1 and CDR2 sequences are MNHNS and SASEGT. The CDR3 spans 13 residues. The rearrangement uses TRBV6-1 and TRBJ2-7; 9 bases are shared with TRBD2. Sequenced input: lung tumor tissue. This TCR came from a man aged 60-69 years with non-small cell lung cancer. CDR3 residues: CASSGTSVNEHYV. The DNA of the CDR3 is TGTGCCAGCAGTGGGACTAGCGTTAACGAGCACTACGTC.